Reported below is one T cell receptor (beta chain). These data are taken from a study of control samples from healthy donors and cancer patients. The CDR3 spans 15 residues. The junction had 11 bases not matched to a gene; V was cut back by 4 bases and J by 5 bases. Germline V gene data show CDR1 as SGHRS and CDR2 as YFSETQ. This table comes from immunoSEQ multiplex PCR, and its TCRdb copy is limited to in-frame clones, with some not included. Among 120,000 or so clones, around 89% were seen once, and the ten largest hold 3.5% to 4%. The sequenced material came from PBMCs. The receptor was derived from a woman aged 60-75 years with lung cancer. The V and J genes are TRBV5-1 and TRBJ2-7, with 8 bases that match TRBD2. The CDR3 DNA follows: TGCGCCAGCAGCCTCAGCGGGAGTAACAGCGACGAGCAGTACTTC. Translated, it gives CASSLSGSNSDEQYF.